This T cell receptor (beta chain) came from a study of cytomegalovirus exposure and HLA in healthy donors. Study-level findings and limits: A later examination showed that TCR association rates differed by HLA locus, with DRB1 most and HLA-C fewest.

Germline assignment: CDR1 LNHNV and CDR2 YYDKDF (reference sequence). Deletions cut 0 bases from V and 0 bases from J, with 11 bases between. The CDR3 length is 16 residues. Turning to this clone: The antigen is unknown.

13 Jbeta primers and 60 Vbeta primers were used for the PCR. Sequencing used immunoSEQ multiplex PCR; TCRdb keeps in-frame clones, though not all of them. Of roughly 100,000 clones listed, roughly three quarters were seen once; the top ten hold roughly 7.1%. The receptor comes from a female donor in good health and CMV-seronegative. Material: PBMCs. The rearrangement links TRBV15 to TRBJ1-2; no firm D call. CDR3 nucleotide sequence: TGTGCCACCAGCAGAGATATTGAGGGTTCTAACTATGGCTACACCTTC. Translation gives CATSRDIEGSNYGYTF.